The clone carrying this T cell receptor beta chain was seen only a few times. The data were taken from a study of glioma-infiltrating T cells. Using RNA template, CDR3s of TCR alpha and beta were amplified with iRepertoire arm-PCR. Tissue mRNA or PBMC total RNA, roughly 100-400 ng, went into one-step reverse transcription and amplification. TCRdb passed the multiplex PCR reads through MiXCR, listing each CDR3 protein once. The sample lists approximately 120,000 distinct CDR3 sequences; roughly 20% were seen once. J was trimmed by 0 bases and V by 4 bases; bases with no gene match: 5. Germline V CDR1 and CDR2: SGHNT, YYREEE (reference sequence). The CDR3 length is 15 residues.

Sequenced: glioma tissue, nonneoplastic brain tissue, or PBMCs (not recorded which). The rearrangement joins TRBV5-4 to TRBJ2-3; TRBD1 matches 7 bases. The TCR comes from a human donor with low-grade glioma or glioblastoma, undergoing nonglioma brain surgery, or in good health (not recorded which). CDR3 amino acids: CASSRRTGSTDTQYF. DNA of the CDR3: TGTGCCAGCAGCCGAAGGACAGGTAGCACAGATACGCAGTATTTT. Filled out from reference TRBV5-4 and TRBJ2-3, the complete variable domain reads ETGVTQSPTHLIKTRGQQVTLRCSSQSGHNTVSWYQQALGQGPQFIFQYYREEENGRGNFPPRFSGLQFPNYSSELNVNALELDDSALYLCASSRRTGSTDTQYFGPGTRLTVL.